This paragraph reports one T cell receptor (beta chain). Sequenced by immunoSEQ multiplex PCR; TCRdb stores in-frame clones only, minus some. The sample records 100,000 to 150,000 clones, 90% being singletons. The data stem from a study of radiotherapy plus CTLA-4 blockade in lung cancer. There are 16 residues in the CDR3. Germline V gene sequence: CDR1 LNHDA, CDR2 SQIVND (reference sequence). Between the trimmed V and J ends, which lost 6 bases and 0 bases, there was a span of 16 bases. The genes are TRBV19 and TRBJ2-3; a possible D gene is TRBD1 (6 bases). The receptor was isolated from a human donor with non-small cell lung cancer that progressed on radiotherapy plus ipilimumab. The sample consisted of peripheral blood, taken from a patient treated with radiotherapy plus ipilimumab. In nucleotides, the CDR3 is TGTGCCAGTAGCCTTGGACAGCTTCCTAGCACAGATACGCAGTATTTT. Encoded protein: CASSLGQLPSTDTQYF.